These 18 T cell receptor beta chains share one sample of origin, sequenced in a study of CD8 T cells in ankylosing spondylitis. TCRdb redid the calling of the 5' RACE reads with MiXCR, one entry per CDR3 protein. The data contain about 260,000 distinct CDR3 sequences, 20% to 30% of them seen just once; the ten biggest clones take up 0.6% to 0.75%. The sequenced sample consisted of blood, either unsorted or a sorted T cell fraction (not recorded which). The source of these receptors is a male donor with ankylosing spondylitis or in good health (not recorded which).

This clonotype was observed at least ten times. The chain links TRBV12-3 or TRBV12-4 to TRBJ2-5, with D possibly matching TRBD2 (7 bases). The V end was cut by 5 bases, the J end by 4 bases, with 14 bases between. This CDR3 region has 14 residues. The DNA for the CDR3 is TGTGCCAGCAGTCATACAGGGAGGGGAGAGACCCAGTACTTC. Protein product: CASSHTGRGETQYF.

There are a few counts of this clonotype. J is TRBJ2-1 and V is TRBV2, with 8 bases fitting TRBD2. The CDR3 is made up of 15 amino acids. Trimming took 3 bases from V and 6 from J; bases not matched to a gene: 7. The germline gives CDR1 SNHLY, CDR2 FYNNEI. CDR3 amino acids: CASSERGANCNEQFF. CDR3 coding DNA: TGTGCCAGCAGTGAGCGGGGGGCCAACTGCAATGAGCAGTTCTTC.

V usage is TRBV12-3 or TRBV12-4 and J usage is TRBJ1-1; 9 positions agree with TRBD1. The CDR3 is 14 residues long. V lost 6 bases to trimming and J lost 4 bases; unmatched junction nucleotides: 6. The CDR3 bases are TGTGCCAGCAGGCGTAGACAGGGGGTCACTGAAGCTTTCTTT. This translates into CASRRRQGVTEAFF.

In its sample, this clonotype was seen many times. The chain joins TRBV29-1 to TRBJ1-1; a possible D gene is TRBD1 (5 bases). The CDR3 contains 13 residues. From germline, CDR1 is SQVTM and CDR2 ANQGSEA. V gave up 4 bases and J gave up 0 bases, with 9 bases separating them. In DNA, the CDR3 is TGCAGCGTTGGGGGCGTGATGAACACTGAAGCTTTCTTT. This sequence encodes CSVGGVMNTEAFF.

The chain carries TRBV12-3 or TRBV12-4 and TRBJ2-5, with D maybe TRBD1 (5 bases). The CDR3 runs to 14 residues. V lost 3 bases and J 4 bases, leaving 12 bases between the germline ends. CDR3 nucleotides: TGTGCCAGCAGTTTTCGTCAGGGTCGAGAGACCCAGTACTTC. Its protein is CASSFRQGRETQYF.

This clonotype was observed at least ten times. The rearrangement joins TRBV29-1 to TRBJ2-3, with D possibly TRBD1 on 6 matching bases. This CDR3 contains 15 residues. The V end lost 6 bases, the J end lost 4 bases, and 20 bases lay between the germline ends. Germline CDR1 and CDR2: SQVTM and ANQGSEA. The CDR3, as DNA: TGCAGCGTATTTGGAGCCAGGGGTTTGCCAGATACGCAGTATTTT. Its protein is CSVFGARGLPDTQYF.

V is TRBV7-3 and J is TRBJ2-3, with a tentative D call TRBD1 (5 bases). Trimming left V 0 bases short and J 1 base short, with 8 bases between. The length of the CDR3 is 15 residues. Germline V gene data show CDR1 as SGHTA and CDR2 as FQGTGA. CDR3 sequence: CASSLTLGRTDTQYF. DNA of the CDR3: TGTGCCAGCAGCTTAACTTTGGGGCGCACAGATACGCAGTATTTT. The full variable domain, in which reference TRBV7-3 and TRBJ2-3 provide the parts outside the CDR3, is GAGVSQTPSNKVTEKGKYVELRCDPISGHTALYWYRQSLGQGPEFLIYFQGTGAADDSGLPNDRFFAVRPEGSVSTLKIQRTERGDSAVYLCASSLTLGRTDTQYFGPGTRLTVL.

The V call is TRBV12-3 or TRBV12-4, the J call TRBJ1-5; perhaps TRBD1 as D (5 bases). CDR3 length: 14 residues. V was shortened by 5 bases and J by 5 bases, with 13 bases between the two germline ends. This CDR3 reads CASSLTVSHQPQHF. The DNA for the CDR3 is TGTGCCAGCAGTCTGACAGTTTCTCATCAGCCCCAGCATTTT.

This clonotype was seen ten or more times. This chain connects TRBV9 to TRBJ2-1; D might be TRBD1 (5 bases). CDR1 is SGDLS and CDR2 is YYNGEE in the germline V gene. The germline V and J ends were trimmed by 1 base and 6 bases, with 17 bases remaining between them. The CDR3 contains 16 residues. CDR3 sequence: CASSVHGQGLFNEQFF. CDR3 bases: TGTGCCAGCAGCGTACACGGGCAGGGATTGTTCAATGAGCAGTTCTTC.

This clonotype was seen only once. V usage is TRBV12-3 or TRBV12-4 and J usage is TRBJ2-7; 8 bases fit TRBD2. The CDR3 is 16 residues long. V trimming: 6 bases; J trimming: 2 bases; junction bases outside the gene matches: 12. CDR3 loop: CASSTRVAGGTYEQYF. The DNA for the CDR3 is TGTGCCAGCAGCACCCGAGTTGCGGGGGGCACCTACGAGCAGTACTTC.

The chain couples TRBV20-1 to TRBJ2-3; no reliable D call. Trimming left V 6 bases short and J 6 bases short, with 16 bases between. The CDR3 contains 13 residues. Looked up from germline, CDR1 is DFQATT and CDR2 is SNEGSKA (reference sequence). CDR3 residues: CSANFRAEDTQYF. Here the CDR3 DNA reads TGCAGTGCCAATTTCCGGGCGGAGGATACGCAGTATTTT.

This clonotype has ten or more counts. The chain has TRBV11-2 and TRBJ2-7; TRBD1 agrees at 9 bases. The CDR3 has 13 amino acids. Germline assignment: CDR1 SGHAT and CDR2 FQNNGV. V shed 5 bases, J shed 7 bases, and the junction held 6 bases outside the gene matches. The CDR3 region has the DNA TGTGCCAGCAGCCGGGGACAGGGAAGGGAGCAGTACTTC. This codes for CASSRGQGREQYF.

In this sample, this clonotype turned up many times. This chain uses TRBV28 with TRBJ2-3, with 10 bases aligning to TRBD1. This CDR3 has 14 residues. The V and J ends lost 5 bases and 5 bases, in that order; junction bases with no gene match: 4. Per germline, CDR1 MDHEN and CDR2 SYDVKM. The CDR3 coding sequence is TGTGCCAGCAGTGCCCGGGACAGGGGAGATACGCAGTATTTT. Translated, it gives CASSARDRGDTQYF.

V usage is TRBV12-3 or TRBV12-4 and J usage is TRBJ2-7; 10 positions match TRBD1. After removal of 6 bases from V and 3 bases from J, the junction contained 8 bases not matched to a gene. The CDR3 length is 15 residues. This CDR3 is CASSTGTGAFYEQYF. CDR3 DNA sequence: TGTGCCAGCAGCACCGGGACAGGGGCATTCTACGAGCAGTACTTC.

This clonotype was observed a handful of times. The chain joins TRBV20-1 to TRBJ1-1, with D unresolved. This CDR3 region has 13 residues. Per germline, CDR1 DFQATT and CDR2 SNEGSKA (reference sequence). The germline V and J ends were trimmed by 1 base and 3 bases, with 9 bases remaining between them. Written as DNA, the CDR3 is TGCAGTGCTAGAGTTCCCCAGTACACTGAAGCTTTCTTT. Its translation is CSARVPQYTEAFF.

The gene calls are TRBV4-2 and TRBJ2-2; possible D gene TRBD2, 6 bases. The V and J ends lost 4 bases and 3 bases respectively, with 15 bases between them. Germline CDR1 reads LGHNA; CDR2 reads YNFKEQ. CDR3 size: 16 residues. In nucleotides, the CDR3 is TGTGCCAGCAGCCGAGAGGGCGGGACGGACACCGGGGAGCTGTTTTTT. The encoded protein is CASSREGGTDTGELFF.

There are a few counts of this clonotype. CDR3 DNA: TGTGCCAGCAGTTACGGACAGGGAACGGGAAACACCATATATTTT. Encoded protein: CASSYGQGTGNTIYF. The V gene is TRBV6-5, the J gene TRBJ1-3; 8 bases line up with TRBD1. Per germline, CDR1 MNHEY and CDR2 SVGAGI. This CDR3 comprises 15 residues. The V and J ends lost 2 bases and 4 bases, in that order; junction bases with no gene match: 4.

This clonotype was detected ten times or more. The rearrangement joins TRBV10-3 to TRBJ2-4, with D possibly matching TRBD2 (6 bases). Trimming took off 0 bases at V and 1 base at J, with 13 bases between the two ends. Looked up from germline, CDR1 is ENHRY and CDR2 is SYGVKD. CDR3 size: 17 residues. The CDR3 is CAISESRAGTAKNIQYF. The CDR3, as DNA: TGTGCCATCAGTGAGTCGAGGGCGGGGACGGCCAAAAACATTCAGTACTTC.